The 9 T cell receptor beta chains given below trace back to one sample, sequenced in a study of T cell responses to AZD1222 COVID-19 vaccine. Profiling relied on immunoSEQ multiplex PCR, and the TCRdb table lists in-frame clones only, not all of them. The sample has about 180,000 clones, 94% seen once; the top ten hold 1.5% to 2%. The specimen comprised peripheral blood, sampled 28 days after the second AZD1222 dose. These receptor sequences come from an adult who received the AZD1222 COVID-19 vaccine.

The chain recombines TRBV7-9 with TRBJ1-2; D ambiguous. The CDR3 runs to 11 residues. Trimming removed 10 bases from V and 8 bases from J, with 14 bases in between. Germline V lookup: CDR1 SEHNR, CDR2 FQNEAQ (reference sequence). CDR3 sequence (DNA): TGTGCCACCCCGTGGGGAGAAGGCTACACCTTC. This gives the protein CATPWGEGYTF.

In this sample, this clone turned up a few times. The chain carries TRBV5-6 and TRBJ1-5, with D possibly being TRBD1 (5 bases). V lost 4 bases and J lost 2, with 7 bases in between. Looked up from germline, CDR1 is SGHDT and CDR2 is YYEEEE. This CDR3 region has 13 residues. The CDR3 sequence is CASSLTGNQPQHF. DNA for the CDR3: TGTGCCAGCAGCCTGACAGGCAATCAGCCCCAGCATTTT.

This chain uses TRBV15 with TRBJ1-5; D is undetermined. This CDR3 is 13 amino acids long. The V and J ends lost 5 bases and 6 bases respectively, with 11 bases between them. Germline CDR1 LNHNV, CDR2 YYDKDF (reference sequence). CDR3: CATSRSSIQPQHF. The CDR3 bases are TGTGCCACCAGCCGCAGTTCAATTCAGCCCCAGCATTTT.

Only one count was recorded for this clone. V is TRBV19 and J is TRBJ2-5; 12 bases are shared with TRBD2. This CDR3 contains 15 residues. Trimming cost V 5 bases and J 6 bases; bases outside gene matches: 7. The V gene's germline CDR1 is LNHDA and CDR2 SQIVND (reference sequence). CDR3 amino acids: CASSRTSGIGKTQYF. CDR3 DNA: TGTGCCAGTAGTCGGACTAGCGGGATAGGGAAGACCCAGTACTTC.

To note about this clone: Other DNA sequences from this sample encode an identical CDR3 as well. The chain joins TRBV29-1 to TRBJ1-4; 8 bases agree with TRBD1. Trimming removed 6 bases from V and 7 bases from J; junction bases left unmatched: 7. Germline CDR1 SQVTM, CDR2 ANQGSEA. The CDR3 contains 13 residues. CDR3 amino acids: CSVSQGGGEKLFF. CDR3 in DNA: TGCAGCGTGTCACAGGGGGGTGGTGAAAAACTGTTTTTT.

This chain links TRBV28 with TRBJ1-1; unclear D gene. Looked up from germline, CDR1 is MDHEN and CDR2 is SYDVKM. Trimming cost V 1 base and J 10 bases, with 7 bases left between them. This CDR3 comprises 11 residues. For the CDR3, the DNA is TGTGCCAGCAGTTTATCCCAGAGAGCTTTCTTT. It encodes CASSLSQRAFF. The variable domain in full, completed from reference TRBV28 and TRBJ1-1, reads DVKVTQSSRYLVKRTGEKVFLECVQDMDHENMFWYRQDPGLGLRLIYFSYDVKMKEKGDIPEGYSVSREKKERFSLILESASTNQTSMYLCASSLSQRAFFGQGTRLTVV.

The genes are TRBV9 and TRBJ2-7, with 12 bases identical to TRBD2. V was clipped by 3 bases and J by 4 bases; unmatched bases: 11. The CDR3 has 17 residues. The germline V gene encodes CDR1 SGDLS and CDR2 YYNGEE. Here the CDR3 DNA reads TGTGCCAGCAGCGCAGGACTAGCGGGAACTGTTGAGTACGAGCAGTACTTC. Translated: CASSAGLAGTVEYEQYF.

The chain has TRBV2 and TRBJ1-1, with TRBD1 as a possible D gene (6 bases). This CDR3 comprises 14 residues. The ends were cut back, 6 bases at V and 0 bases at J, with 11 bases in the middle. Germline V gives CDR1 SNHLY, CDR2 FYNNEI. CDR3 nucleotides: TGTGCCAGCAGGACAGGTCCGGTGAACACTGAAGCTTTCTTT. Amino acid sequence: CASRTGPVNTEAFF.

The chain recombines TRBV19 with TRBJ1-2; 9 bases match TRBD1. This CDR3 is built from 17 residues. After removal of 5 bases from V and 4 bases from J, the junction contained 14 bases not matched to a gene. The germline V gene encodes CDR1 LNHDA and CDR2 SQIVND (reference sequence). The CDR3: CASSLPGTGNPFYGYTF. The CDR3 DNA follows: TGTGCCAGTAGTCTCCCCGGGACAGGGAACCCCTTCTATGGCTACACCTTC.